This TCR beta chain was retrieved from a study of regulatory T cells listed by TCRdb under 2018. Notes on the research overall: Between CD3G-deficient patients and healthy controls, the study compared T-cell receptor beta repertoires in sorted regulatory T cells, conventional CD4+ T cells and CD8+ T cells. The study at large found these results: Restricted unique TRB V-J pairs and skewed V and J gene usage were observed in patient repertoires, most markedly in regulatory T cells. Hydrophobic residues at CDR3 positions 6 and 7 were enriched in conventional CD4+ T cells from CD3G-deficient patients, which suggests more self-reactive specificities.

Evidence of autoimmunity was found in all CD3G-deficient patients, and more severe autoimmunity was observed in two of the patients. Patients ranged from 2 to 39 years of age at testing and had reduced naive and increased memory CD4+ and CD8+ T-cell proportions. CD4+ cells were FACS-sorted into CD25-high CD127-low regulatory T cells and CD25-low CD127-high conventional CD4+ T cells. The patient group comprised several individuals with CD3G deficiency. Patient samples and clinical data were obtained from an international physician network spanning the United States, Europe and Asia. Peripheral blood mononuclear cells were isolated by Ficoll density separation. The multiplex PCR used 52 forward TRBV primers and 13 reverse TRBJ primers, with assay-based and computational corrections for amplification bias. Rearranged TRB loci were amplified from genomic DNA by multiplex PCR within the immunoSEQ assay. TRB amplicons were sequenced using an Illumina HiSeq platform. In the source study's methods: Custom algorithms error-filtered the raw sequences and aligned them to reference gene sequences, after which the immunoSEQ online tools were used for analysis. Productive and nonproductive TRB rearrangement frequencies were evaluated among both unique and total sequences. The likelihood of self-reactivity was estimated by examining two features, hydrophobicity and amino acid composition, of TRB CDR3 positions 6 and 7. Prism software was used to run t tests, Mann-Whitney tests or two-way ANOVA for comparisons between groups. The source is immuneACCESS, and TCRdb retained only in-frame sequences with V and J called. Part of the clones is not carried over; for the studies checked, unresolved V genes explain less than half of this, and the remainder is unexplained. V, J and clone size reflect that table, while D and trimming were determined from the DNA. The sample has nearly 30,000 clones on record, 85% to 95% of them singletons. The top ten hold about 1.6% of the sample.

This clone was observed a single time. Its antigen is not yet known. The sample holds no much larger clone one base away, and base qualities are not on file. V and J lose 1 base and 4 bases, and a span of 7 bases separates them. Reading from cysteine to phenylalanine, the CDR3 counts 13 amino acids. Only the CDR3 DNA stays, 39 bases, in frame from base 1. From a lookup of the germline V gene, CDR1 and CDR2 are SGHAT and FQNNGV. This receptor was obtained from a person aged 18-30 years with CD3G deficiency. The sequence links TRBV11-2 to TRBJ1-2; the D gene is unclear. The sample consisted of conventional CD4+ T cells sorted from blood. The DNA sequence is given as TGTGCCAGCAGCTTAGGACGGTCCTATGGCTACACCTTC. It specifies CASSLGRSYGYTF.